What follows are 21 T cell receptor beta chains derived from one specimen sequenced in a study of blood T cell repertoires in COVID-19. The protocol was immunoSEQ multiplex PCR, while the TCRdb copy is restricted to in-frame clones and leaves out a portion. Of 200,000 to 250,000 clones in the sample, 65% to 85% were seen once. Sample: PBMCs or T cells enriched from blood (not recorded which). The receptors shown here come from a woman aged 55-70 years who had recovered from COVID-19.

The chain joins TRBV7-8 to TRBJ1-1; D remains ambiguous. Germline CDR1 reads SGHVS; CDR2 reads FQNEAQ. With 5 bases removed from V and 1 base from J, the gap between germline ends came to 14 bases. The CDR3 loop spans 15 amino acids. The DNA of the CDR3 is TGTGCCAGCAGCCCCCGCGAAGCTACGAACACTGAAGCTTTCTTT. It is translated as CASSPREATNTEAFF. Drawing the rest from reference TRBV7-8 and TRBJ1-1, the complete variable domain is GAGVSQSPRYKVAKRGQDVALRCDPISGHVSLFWYQQALGQGPEFLTYFQNEAQLDKSGLPSDRFFAERPEGSVSTLKIQRTQQEDSAVYLCASSPREATNTEAFFGQGTRLTVV.

V usage is TRBV11-2 and J usage is TRBJ2-1; D is possibly TRBD2 (6 bases). Germline-derived CDR1 and CDR2 are SGHAT and FQNNGV. V lost 4 bases to trimming and J lost 6 bases, with 16 bases between them. The CDR3 sequence is 15 residues long. The DNA of the CDR3 is TGTGCCAGCAGCTCAGGGACTCAACCCCGCAATGAGCAGTTCTTC. Its translation is CASSSGTQPRNEQFF.

The chain carries TRBV7-9 and TRBJ2-1; 7 bases match TRBD1. V dropped 3 bases and J dropped 5; count of bases not matched to a gene: 7. The germline gives CDR1 SEHNR, CDR2 FQNEAQ (reference sequence). The CDR3 consists of 15 residues. Here the CDR3 DNA reads TGTGCCAGCAGCTTTCCCGGGACAGCTAACAATGAGCAGTTCTTC. Encoded protein: CASSFPGTANNEQFF.

This sequence joins TRBV6-4 and TRBJ1-2; 7 positions agree with TRBD1. This CDR3 has 14 residues. V lost 6 bases, J lost 1 base, and 5 bases stayed unmatched. CDR1 is MRHNA, CDR2 SNTAGT, per germline. CDR3: CASSSGDSNYGYTF. CDR3 DNA: TGTGCCAGCAGCTCCGGGGACAGTAACTATGGCTACACCTTC.

CDR3 nucleotides: TGTGCCAGCAGCTCTGACAGGGAAAGCAATCAGCCCCAGCATTTT. Protein sequence: CASSSDRESNQPQHF. The J gene is TRBJ1-5, the V gene TRBV7-9; 7 bases are shared with TRBD1. The CDR3 runs to 15 residues. J lost 1 base, V lost 4 bases, and 4 bases had no gene match. Germline V gives CDR1 SEHNR, CDR2 FQNEAQ (reference sequence).

The chain combines TRBV5-4 with TRBJ2-7; the match to TRBD1 covers 7 bases. The V and J ends lost 4 bases and 0 bases, in that order; junction bases with no gene match: 4. Germline CDR1 SGHNT, CDR2 YYREEE (reference sequence). This CDR3 contains 14 residues. In nucleotides, the CDR3 is TGTGCCAGCAGCCGGACAGGACCCTCCTACGAGCAGTACTTC. Its protein product is CASSRTGPSYEQYF.

The sample holds a few counts of this clone. The chain links TRBV19 to TRBJ2-7; 10 nucleotides agree with TRBD1. The CDR3 runs to 14 residues. In germline, CDR1 is LNHDA, CDR2 SQIVND (reference sequence). V lost 3 bases and J lost 2; bases outside the gene matches: 1. This CDR3 is CASSMGQGPYEQYF. The CDR3 nucleotides are TGTGCCAGTAGTATGGGACAGGGGCCCTACGAGCAGTACTTC.

This clone was seen a single time. The chain carries TRBV11-2 and TRBJ2-7; 8 bases are shared with TRBD1. V dropped 4 bases and J dropped 4; count of bases not matched to a gene: 6. The CDR3 has 14 residues. Germline CDR1 is SGHAT and CDR2 is FQNNGV. In DNA form, the CDR3 reads TGTGCCAGCAGCTCTCGGCAGGGGGCTTACGAGCAGTACTTC. It translates to CASSSRQGAYEQYF.

V is TRBV7-2 and J is TRBJ1-2, with D unresolved. The CDR3 runs 14 residues. Germline V lookup: CDR1 SGHTA, CDR2 FQGNSA. V lost 5 bases and J 0 bases, leaving 10 bases between the germline ends. The CDR3 region is CASSPRLANYGYTF. CDR3 DNA sequence: TGTGCCAGCAGCCCCCGTTTAGCTAACTATGGCTACACCTTC.

This sequence joins TRBV25-1 and TRBJ1-5; the D is unclear. V gave up 1 base and J gave up 0 bases, with 10 bases separating them. CDR1 and CDR2 from the germline V gene are MGHDK and SYGVNS. The length of the CDR3 is 16 residues. This chain's CDR3 is CASSESGGRSNQPQHF. The DNA for the CDR3 is TGTGCCAGCAGTGAATCGGGAGGGCGTAGCAATCAGCCCCAGCATTTT.

The gene calls are TRBV27 and TRBJ2-1; 8 nucleotides align to TRBD2. The CDR3 consists of 15 residues. CDR1 and CDR2 from the germline V gene are MNHEY and SMNVEV (reference sequence). The ends lost 4 bases at V and 4 bases at J; junction bases unmatched: 6. CDR3: CASSSTGGAYNEQFF. The CDR3 region has the DNA TGTGCCAGCAGTTCGACGGGAGGGGCATACAATGAGCAGTTCTTC.

The chain recombines TRBV12-5 with TRBJ2-1, with 9 bases aligning to TRBD2. The CDR3 spans 18 residues. V dropped 1 base and J dropped 1; count of bases not matched to a gene: 8. Germline assignment: CDR1 LGHNT and CDR2 FRNRAP. The DNA of the CDR3 is TGTGCTAGTGGTTTGGACGGAGCGGGGGGAGGGTCCTACAATGAGCAGTTCTTC. The encoded protein is CASGLDGAGGGSYNEQFF.

This clone was seen at least ten times. The chain joins TRBV7-2 to TRBJ2-2, with 11 bases identical to TRBD1. Losses at the gene ends were 6 bases for V and 5 bases for J; bases not matched to a gene: 5. The germline V gene encodes CDR1 SGHTA and CDR2 FQGNSA. The CDR3 totals 15 residues. The DNA of the CDR3 is TGTGCCAGCAGACCTGGACAGGGGGCTACCGGGGAGCTGTTTTTT. As protein: CASRPGQGATGELFF.

V gene TRBV12-3 or TRBV12-4 combines with J gene TRBJ2-7; no reliable D call. The CDR3 is 12 residues long. The ends were cut back, 5 bases at V and 0 bases at J, with 5 bases in the middle. This CDR3 reads CASSPSSYEQYF. The CDR3 region has the DNA TGTGCCAGCAGTCCTAGCTCCTACGAGCAGTACTTC.

The rearrangement links TRBV5-8 to TRBJ1-2; 8 bases agree with TRBD1. V trimming: 1 base; J trimming: 4 bases; junction bases outside the gene matches: 6. CDR3 length equals 15 residues. Germline loops: CDR1 SGHTS, CDR2 YDEGEE. CDR3 coding DNA: TGTGCCAGCAGCTTGTTCCAGGGGGCTGTCTATGGCTACACCTTC. This codes for CASSLFQGAVYGYTF.

The chain recombines TRBV14 with TRBJ1-2; 7 bases are shared with TRBD1. The CDR3 extends over 13 amino acids. Trimming at V came to 1 base and at J to 8 bases, leaving 4 bases not matched to a gene. Germline CDR1 reads SGHDN; CDR2 reads FVKESK. The CDR3 loop reads CASSQGTGEGYTF. As DNA, the CDR3 is TGTGCCAGCAGCCAAGGGACAGGAGAGGGCTACACCTTC.

The genes are TRBV4-3 and TRBJ2-4; D is undetermined. Deletions cut 6 bases from V and 5 bases from J, with 11 bases between. The CDR3 runs to 13 residues. Germline CDR1 reads LGHNA; CDR2 reads YSLEER. The DNA for the CDR3 is TGCGCCAGCAGTCTTCTTCAGGAAAACATTCAGTACTTC. It yields the protein CASSLLQENIQYF.

The chain has TRBV7-2 and TRBJ2-1, with unresolved D. V dropped 1 base and J dropped 0 bases, with 7 bases sitting between them. Germline V gene lookup returns CDR1 SGHTA and CDR2 FQGNSA. This CDR3 has 15 residues. Written as DNA, the CDR3 is TGTGCCAGCAGCTTAGAAGAGAGCTCCTACAATGAGCAGTTCTTC. Its protein is CASSLEESSYNEQFF.

The chain combines TRBV7-9 with TRBJ1-5; D unresolved. The length of the CDR3 is 15 residues. V dropped 6 bases and J dropped 0 bases, with 12 bases sitting between them. Germline loops: CDR1 SEHNR, CDR2 FQNEAQ (reference sequence). The CDR3 here is CASSDGIYSNQPQHF. DNA for the CDR3: TGTGCCAGCAGTGACGGGATTTATAGCAATCAGCCCCAGCATTTT.

This clone was detected only once. The chain couples TRBV12-3 or TRBV12-4 to TRBJ2-1; D is perhaps TRBD1 (5 bases). CDR3 length equals 13 residues. V was clipped by 3 bases and J by 3 bases, with 6 bases between them. The CDR3 loop is CASSFDSYNEQFF. DNA for the CDR3: TGTGCCAGCAGTTTCGACAGCTACAATGAGCAGTTCTTC.

This clone came up once. This chain joins TRBV2 and TRBJ1-3; 7 bases align to TRBD1. Germline V lookup: CDR1 SNHLY, CDR2 FYNNEI. The length of the CDR3 is 16 residues. The ends lost 6 bases at V and 4 bases at J; junction bases unmatched: 12. CDR3 residues: CASRAPGQLAGNTIYF. The CDR3 DNA reads TGTGCCAGCAGAGCCCCGGGACAGTTGGCCGGAAACACCATATATTTT.